These 3 T cell receptor beta chains were all obtained from the same sample, sequenced in a study of STAT5B mutations in CD4+ large granular lymphocyte leukemia. Measured with immunoSEQ multiplex PCR; TCRdb has only the in-frame clones, and not every one. Here the sample spans over 30,000 clones, about 90% being singletons. The sequencing input was CD4+ T cells from blood buffy coats. The receptors here all came from a human donor in good health.

The J gene is TRBJ2-1, the V gene TRBV5-5; D remains unclear. This CDR3 has 15 amino acids. In germline, CDR1 is SGHKS, CDR2 YYEKEE (reference sequence). Deletions cut 1 base from V and 0 bases from J, with 8 bases between. CDR3 region: CASSLWPLSYNEQFF. Here the CDR3 DNA reads TGTGCCAGCAGCTTGTGGCCGCTCTCCTACAATGAGCAGTTCTTC.

The CDR3 loop reads CASSLWTGGSYEQYF. The CDR3 nucleotides read TGTGCCAGCAGTTTATGGACAGGGGGCTCCTACGAGCAGTACTTC. The genes are TRBV28 and TRBJ2-7; 9 nucleotides match TRBD1. Germline V gene lookup returns CDR1 MDHEN and CDR2 SYDVKM. V shed 0 bases, J shed 0 bases, and the junction held 0 bases outside the gene matches. CDR3 length equals 15 residues.

The V and J genes are TRBV5-1 and TRBJ2-2; TRBD2 might be the D (6 bases). Germline CDR1 is SGHRS and CDR2 is YFSETQ. This CDR3 comprises 14 residues. V was cut by 0 bases and J by 7 bases, with 10 bases left in between. The CDR3: CASSLASSDGELFF. The CDR3 DNA reads as TGCGCCAGCAGCTTGGCGTCTAGCGACGGGGAGCTGTTTTTT.